This T cell receptor (beta chain) was profiled in a study of blood T cell repertoires in COVID-19. Study summary: Nucleic acid was either cDNA or gDNA, and it came from T cells, B-cell-depleted T cells, or PBMCs.

The cohort comprised adults aged roughly 18 to 95 years residing in 24 US areas. The recovered donors of Cohort 3 showed two negative PCRs, clearance, or symptom resolution. Profiling relied on immunoSEQ multiplex PCR, and the TCRdb table lists in-frame clones only, not all of them. The repertoire holds 400,000 to 450,000 clones, with 90% as singletons. This clone was seen a handful of times. V shed 3 bases and J 0 bases; nucleotides not matched to a gene: 7. CDR3 length: 17 residues. CDR1 LGHNA and CDR2 YNFKEQ come from the germline V gene. The clonotype was recovered from a man younger than 35 who had recovered from COVID-19. J is TRBJ2-3 and V is TRBV4-2; 9 nucleotides agree with TRBD2. The sequenced material came from PBMCs or T cells enriched from blood (not recorded which). The CDR3 here is CASSHSRAGGSTDTQYF. The CDR3 DNA is TGTGCCAGCAGCCACTCTAGGGCGGGAGGGAGCACAGATACGCAGTATTTT.